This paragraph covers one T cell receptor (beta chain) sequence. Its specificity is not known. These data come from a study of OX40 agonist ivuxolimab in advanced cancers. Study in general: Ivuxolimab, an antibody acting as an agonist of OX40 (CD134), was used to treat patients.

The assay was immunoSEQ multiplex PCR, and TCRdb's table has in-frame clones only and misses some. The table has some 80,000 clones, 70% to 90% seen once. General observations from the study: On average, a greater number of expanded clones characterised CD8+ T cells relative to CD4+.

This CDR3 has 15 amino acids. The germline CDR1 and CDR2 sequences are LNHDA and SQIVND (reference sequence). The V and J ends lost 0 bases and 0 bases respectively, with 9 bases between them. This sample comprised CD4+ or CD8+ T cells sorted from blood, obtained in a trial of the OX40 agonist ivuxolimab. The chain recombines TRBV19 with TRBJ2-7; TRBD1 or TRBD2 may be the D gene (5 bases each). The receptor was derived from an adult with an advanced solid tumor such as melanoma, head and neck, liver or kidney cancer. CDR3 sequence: CASSIDRGISYEQYF. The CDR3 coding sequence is TGTGCCAGTAGTATAGATCGGGGCATCTCCTACGAGCAGTACTTC.